The source of this T cell receptor beta chain is a study of shared clonotypes between healthy human individuals. V was clipped by 2 bases and J by 10 bases, with 14 bases between them. The CDR3 is 13 amino acids. Germline V lookup: CDR1 MRHNA, CDR2 SNTAGT. Only in-frame clones appear in the TCRdb table, and some are missing; sequencing was by immunoSEQ multiplex PCR. Among about half a million clones listed, 79% were seen once. Sequencing was performed on PBMCs. This receptor was taken from a woman between 40 and 55 years old in good health. Some clones in this sample may be carry-over from other donors' samples. This chain uses TRBV6-4 with TRBJ1-2; TRBD1 might be the D (6 bases). The CDR3 loop reads CASSDGDTSHYTF. CDR3 bases: TGTGCCAGCAGTGACGGGGACACCTCACACTACACCTTC.